This passage covers 32 T cell receptor beta chains from one sample sequenced in a study of blood T cells in healthy people across ages. Through a sample-barcoded 5' primer and a J-beta primer mix, a second PCR was run for roughly 6 to 11 cycles. In TCRdb, the 5' RACE reads were re-called with MiXCR into one record per CDR3 protein. Found here are 650,000 to 700,000 distinct CDR3 sequences, approximately 52% of them singletons; the top ten hold roughly 12%. Sequenced: blood. The receptor set was obtained from an elderly woman in good health.

This clonotype was seen many times. The CDR3: CASSSAEADSYNEQFF. CDR3 sequence (DNA): TGTGCCAGCAGTTCCGCGGAAGCGGACTCCTACAATGAGCAGTTCTTC. V usage is TRBV27 and J usage is TRBJ2-1; possible D gene TRBD2, 5 bases. This CDR3 contains 16 residues. In germline, CDR1 is MNHEY, CDR2 SMNVEV (reference sequence). Trimming stripped 4 bases from V and 0 bases from J, with 13 bases between.

The chain recombines TRBV15 with TRBJ2-2; maybe TRBD1 (5 bases). Germline values: CDR1 LNHNV, CDR2 YYDKDF (reference sequence). The CDR3 spans 13 residues. V dropped 4 bases and J dropped 7 bases, with 10 bases sitting between them. The CDR3 region is CATSNQGIGELFF. The CDR3 coding sequence is TGTGCCACCAGCAACCAGGGTATCGGGGAGCTGTTTTTT. The variable domain in full, with the rest retrieved from reference TRBV15 and TRBJ2-2, is DAMVIQNPRYQVTQFGKPVTLSCSQTLNHNVMYWYQQKSSQAPKLLFHYYDKDFNNEADTPDNFQSRRPNTSFCFLDIRSPGLGDTAMYLCATSNQGIGELFFGEGSRLTVL.

The rearrangement joins TRBV29-1 to TRBJ2-3; D remains ambiguous. This CDR3 is 15 amino acids long. Germline lookup yields CDR1 SQVTM and CDR2 ANQGSEA. The V end lost 1 base, the J end lost 3 bases, and 14 bases lay between the germline ends. The CDR3 loop is CSVEGARSWTDTQYF. The CDR3, as DNA: TGCAGCGTTGAAGGGGCCCGGTCGTGGACAGATACGCAGTATTTT.

This clonotype was seen many times. The CDR3 DNA follows: TGTGCCAGCAGATTCGGGACTAGCGGGAGTTCTGGGGCCAACGTCCTGACTTTC. It translates to CASRFGTSGSSGANVLTF. This chain connects TRBV12-3 or TRBV12-4 to TRBJ2-6; TRBD2 agrees at 14 bases. The CDR3 sequence is 18 residues long. Losses at the gene ends were 6 bases for V and 1 base for J; bases not matched to a gene: 5.

V gene TRBV6-1 combines with J gene TRBJ2-7; D unresolved. Germline CDR1 reads MNHNS; CDR2 reads SASEGT. CDR3 length: 13 residues. The V end was cut by 1 base, the J end by 4 bases, with 8 bases between. The CDR3 here is CASSEGSRYEQYF. The CDR3 DNA reads as TGTGCCAGCAGTGAAGGGAGCCGATACGAGCAGTACTTC.

The chain links TRBV12-3 or TRBV12-4 to TRBJ2-5; TRBD1 aligns across 10 bases. V shed 6 bases and J 6 bases; nucleotides not matched to a gene: 4. The CDR3 has 13 residues. CDR3 sequence (DNA): TGTGCCAGCAGGGGACAGGGGCGAAAGACCCAGTACTTC. Amino acid sequence: CASRGQGRKTQYF.

The chain employs TRBV27 and TRBJ1-4, with D unresolved. Trimming took 1 base from V and 2 from J, leaving 8 bases between them. Looked up from germline, CDR1 is MNHEY and CDR2 is SMNVEV (reference sequence). This CDR3 region has 15 residues. CDR3 loop: CASSLYGRTNEKLFF. The DNA of the CDR3 is TGTGCCAGCAGTTTATACGGACGGACTAATGAAAAACTGTTTTTT.

J is TRBJ2-7 and V is TRBV5-5, with TRBD1 matching over 7 bases. V gave up 4 bases and J gave up 5 bases; unmatched junction bases: 12. The CDR3 has 15 amino acids. Germline loops: CDR1 SGHKS, CDR2 YYEKEE (reference sequence). In DNA form, the CDR3 reads TGTGCCAGCAGCGCCTCTTCACACCAGGGGGACGAGCAGTACTTC. Its translation is CASSASSHQGDEQYF. The entire variable domain, with the rest obtained from reference TRBV5-5 and TRBJ2-7, is as follows: DAGVTQSPTHLIKTRGQQVTLRCSPISGHKSVSWYQQVLGQGPQFIFQYYEKEERGRGNFPDRFSARQFPNYSSELNVNALLLGDSALYLCASSASSHQGDEQYFGPGTRLTVT.

The rearrangement uses TRBV19 and TRBJ2-1, with no clear D. This CDR3 has 14 amino acids. V was pared by 2 bases and J by 2 bases, with 7 bases between. Germline V gene lookup returns CDR1 LNHDA and CDR2 SQIVND (reference sequence). The CDR3 DNA is TGTGCCAGTAGTATAAGGTCAGCCTACAATGAGCAGTTCTTC. Translation gives CASSIRSAYNEQFF.

DNA of the CDR3: TGTGCCAGCAGCCCCAGGGGGCGTAGTATGGAGACCCAGTACTTC. Residues: CASSPRGRSMETQYF. The chain has TRBV27 and TRBJ2-7, with TRBD1 identical over 8 bases. The DNA end is a closer match to TRBJ2-5, so the J assignment may be wrong. Germline CDR1 MNHEY, CDR2 SMNVEV (reference sequence). The CDR3 runs 15 residues.

The chain joins TRBV25-1 to TRBJ2-3; perhaps TRBD1 as D (6 bases). V lost 8 bases to trimming and J lost 2 bases, with 14 bases between them. Looked up from germline, CDR1 is MGHDK and CDR2 is SYGVNS. There are 14 residues in the CDR3. The CDR3 nucleotides read TGTGCCAGCGCACCACAGGGATTCACAGATACGCAGTATTTT. This codes for CASAPQGFTDTQYF.

The chain employs TRBV4-3 and TRBJ2-1; 7 bases match TRBD2. J lost 6 bases, V lost 0 bases, and 5 bases had no gene match. The V gene's germline CDR1 is LGHNA and CDR2 YSLEER. The CDR3 extends over 15 amino acids. The CDR3 sequence: CASSQERAGTNEQFF. The CDR3 nucleotides read TGCGCCAGCAGCCAAGAGAGAGCGGGAACCAATGAGCAGTTCTTC.

This clonotype has only a few counts. The chain is built from TRBV28 and TRBJ1-5; perhaps TRBD1 as D (5 bases). The CDR3 has 14 residues. Germline CDR1 is MDHEN and CDR2 is SYDVKM. With 7 bases removed from V and 3 bases from J, the gap between germline ends came to 13 bases. DNA for the CDR3: TGTGCCAGCAACGGGGGGGGGTACAATCAGCCCCAGCATTTT. Its translation is CASNGGGYNQPQHF.

As for this clonotype: Just one base apart from a much larger clone, this may be a read error. This chain joins TRBV20-1 and TRBJ2-3; D assignment may be TRBD1 or TRBD2 (5 bases each). The CDR3 sequence is 13 residues long. The V gene's germline CDR1 is DFQATT and CDR2 SNEGSKA (reference sequence). The CDR3 nucleotides read TGCGGTGCTTTGGGACGGACGCAAGATACGCAGTATTTT. Encoded protein: CGALGRTQDTQYF.

The chain joins TRBV28 to TRBJ1-5, with TRBD1 as a possible D gene (5 bases). Trimming cost V 2 bases and J 3 bases, with 11 bases left between them. This CDR3 has 15 amino acids. From germline, CDR1 is MDHEN and CDR2 SYDVKM. The DNA for the CDR3 is TGTGCCAGCAGTTTAGGGGCAGGGATCAATCAGCCCCAGCATTTT. Residues: CASSLGAGINQPQHF.

Only a few counts were recorded for this clonotype. This chain links TRBV24-1 with TRBJ2-3, with D hard to call. The germline gives CDR1 KGHDR, CDR2 SFDVKD. The CDR3 has 15 residues. With 4 bases removed from V and 4 bases from J, the gap between germline ends came to 14 bases. The CDR3 loop is CATSEGKDIADTQYF. The CDR3 nucleotides are TGTGCCACCAGTGAGGGGAAGGATATCGCAGATACGCAGTATTTT.

This clonotype was seen just once. The gene calls are TRBV13 and TRBJ2-3, with D uncertain. This CDR3 contains 12 residues. The germline V and J ends were trimmed by 4 bases and 4 bases, with 6 bases remaining between them. Germline CDR1 and CDR2: PRHDT and FYEKMQ (reference sequence). In DNA form, the CDR3 reads TGTGCCAGCAGCTCAATGGCAGATACGCAGTATTTT. Protein product: CASSSMADTQYF.

This sequence joins TRBV6-1 and TRBJ2-7, with D possibly TRBD2 on 6 matching bases. Trimming took 5 bases from V and 1 from J, leaving 12 bases between them. The CDR3 totals 14 residues. Germline V gene lookup returns CDR1 MNHNS and CDR2 SASEGT. Here the CDR3 DNA reads TGTGCCAGCAGTCAACGCGGGACGTCCTACGAGCAGTACTTC. Translated, it gives CASSQRGTSYEQYF.

Ten or more counts support this clonotype. The chain links TRBV11-3 to TRBJ2-1, with D perhaps TRBD1 (6 bases). The length of the CDR3 is 17 residues. CDR1 SGHNT and CDR2 YENEEA come from the germline V gene. V was trimmed by 1 base and J by 4 bases, leaving 17 bases between them. The CDR3 DNA reads as TGTGCCAGCAGCTTAGGGACAGTTTCCCTCGGGTACAATGAGCAGTTCTTC. This gives the protein CASSLGTVSLGYNEQFF.

This clonotype was detected many times. One end of the junction varies from germline; a read error may be responsible. The chain is built from TRBV29-1 and TRBJ2-1; unclear D gene. The CDR3 is 13 amino acids. Germline assignment: CDR1 SQVTM and CDR2 ANQGSEA. This CDR3 reads CRVESQTYNEQFF. CDR3 coding DNA: TGCAGAGTTGAGTCCCAGACCTACAATGAGCAGTTCTTC.

V is TRBV4-1 and J is TRBJ2-1; D not resolved. Germline V gives CDR1 MGHRA, CDR2 YSYEKL. There are 17 residues in the CDR3. V dropped 0 bases and J dropped 3 bases, with 15 bases sitting between them. This chain's CDR3 is CASSQEGGRASYNEQFF. CDR3 in DNA: TGCGCCAGCAGCCAAGAAGGTGGTCGAGCGAGCTACAATGAGCAGTTCTTC.

This clonotype has just one count. V gene TRBV5-1 combines with J gene TRBJ2-5, with 9 bases aligning to TRBD2. V gave up 3 bases and J gave up 5 bases; unmatched junction bases: 11. The germline V gene encodes CDR1 SGHRS and CDR2 YFSETQ. CDR3 length: 16 residues. CDR3 amino acids: CASSSGIAGDGETQYF. CDR3 DNA: TGCGCCAGCAGCTCCGGCATAGCGGGAGACGGGGAGACCCAGTACTTC.

With regard to this clonotype: At one end, the junction sequence differs from germline, possibly due to a read error. V and J are TRBV20-1 and TRBJ2-5; TRBD1 aligns across 9 bases. The CDR3 totals 11 residues. Germline V CDR1 and CDR2: DFQATT, SNEGSKA (reference sequence). DNA of the CDR3: TGCAGTACTAGAACAGGGGGCGAGCAATACTTC. It encodes CSTRTGGEQYF.

This rearrangement joins TRBV9 to TRBJ2-3; a weak D match, TRBD2 (5 bases). This CDR3 contains 14 residues. The V end lost 4 bases, the J end lost 6 bases, and 15 bases lay between the germline ends. Germline V gene data show CDR1 as SGDLS and CDR2 as YYNGEE. DNA for the CDR3: TGTGCCAGCAGCTCACGGACCCCGGGGGATACGCAGTATTTT. Translating gives CASSSRTPGDTQYF.

This clonotype has at least ten counts. The J gene is TRBJ2-1, the V gene TRBV20-1; a possible D gene is TRBD1 (7 bases). The V gene lost 5 bases and the J gene lost 8 bases, with 16 bases spanning the gap. This CDR3 spans 13 amino acids. Per the germline V gene, CDR1 is DFQATT and CDR2 is SNEGSKA (reference sequence). DNA of the CDR3: TGCAGTGCTCCCAGGGGGGCGATGGATGAGCAGTTCTTC. It is translated as CSAPRGAMDEQFF.

Many counts were recorded for this clonotype. The chain recombines TRBV11-2 with TRBJ2-1; 14 bases are a match to TRBD2. From germline, CDR1 is SGHAT and CDR2 FQNNGV. V shed 5 bases, J shed 9 bases, and the junction held 3 bases outside the gene matches. This CDR3 has 14 amino acids. DNA of the CDR3: TGTGCCAGCAGCCAGACTAGCGGGAGGGCTGAGCAGTTCTTC. Translation: CASSQTSGRAEQFF.

This clonotype came up many times. The V gene is TRBV7-2, the J gene TRBJ2-7, with D hard to call. This CDR3 spans 12 amino acids. CDR1 is SGHTA, CDR2 FQGNSA, per germline. Trimming took 3 bases from V and 2 from J, leaving 5 bases between them. CDR3 coding DNA: TGTGCCAGCAGCTTGCCCACCTACGAGCAGTACTTC. This codes for CASSLPTYEQYF.

In this sample, this clonotype turned up once. The chain joins TRBV20-1 to TRBJ2-7, with 9 bases aligning to TRBD1. CDR1 is DFQATT, CDR2 SNEGSKA, per germline (reference sequence). V dropped 6 bases and J dropped 5; count of bases not matched to a gene: 8. The CDR3 has 13 amino acids. The CDR3 nucleotides read TGCAGTGCCGGAAGGACAGGGGCCAACGAGCAGTACTTC. Its protein product is CSAGRTGANEQYF.

A word on this clonotype: The junction departs from the called germline gene at one end, perhaps through a read error. The rearrangement joins TRBV28 to TRBJ2-1, with TRBD2 as a possible D gene (5 bases). The CDR3 contains 14 residues. Looked up from germline, CDR1 is MDHEN and CDR2 is SYDVKM. CDR3 residues: CVSKAVGSYNEQFF. The CDR3 DNA reads as TGCGTCTCTAAAGCGGTTGGCTCCTACAATGAGCAGTTCTTC.

The chain employs TRBV12-3 or TRBV12-4 and TRBJ2-7; D possibly uses TRBD1 or TRBD2 (6 bases each). The CDR3 is 14 residues long. Trimming removed 3 bases at V and 1 base at J, with 10 bases between. The CDR3 DNA follows: TGTGCCAGCAGTTTTTGGGGGGCATCCTACGAGCAGTACTTC. Protein: CASSFWGASYEQYF.

This rearrangement joins TRBV28 to TRBJ1-5; D is possibly TRBD1 (6 bases). CDR1 and CDR2 (germline): MDHEN, SYDVKM. The CDR3 is made up of 14 amino acids. V was clipped by 10 bases and J by 2 bases, with 15 bases between them. As DNA, the CDR3 is TGTGCCACGTTACAGGGATTTGGCAATCAGCCCCAGCATTTT. It codes for CATLQGFGNQPQHF.

The sample holds one count of this clonotype. This chain links TRBV4-1 with TRBJ2-2; D possibly matches TRBD1 or TRBD2 (5 bases each). The ends were cut back, 3 bases at V and 5 bases at J, with 16 bases in the middle. Germline assignment: CDR1 MGHRA and CDR2 YSYEKL. The CDR3 spans 16 residues. The CDR3 loop is CASSQGPGLATGELFF. The CDR3 DNA reads TGCGCCAGCAGCCAGGGACCGGGGCTAGCAACCGGGGAGCTGTTTTTT.